This TCR beta chain was obtained from a study of blood T cell repertoires in COVID-19. The overall study: Researchers got acute and convalescent COVID-19 samples from the United States, Italy and Spain. PBMCs, B-cell-depleted T cells, or T cells provided the cDNA or gDNA that made up the material.

Authors' data handling: The authors estimated nucleated cell counts from reference gene primer amplification. The repertoire was sequenced with immunoSEQ multiplex PCR; TCRdb's copy has only in-frame clones and lacks some. V and J calls and clone size are given by that table; D and trimming were obtained from the DNA. In the table there are about 120,000 clones, less than 90% of which are singletons. This clonotype was sampled from an elderly man with acute or convalescent COVID-19. Sample: peripheral blood.

The CDR3 DNA sequence: TGTGCCAGCAGTGTGCGGGGGCGGGAGACCCAGTACTTC. Its protein is CASSVRGRETQYF. The chain joins TRBV2 to TRBJ2-5; possibly TRBD2 for D (7 bases). This CDR3 has 13 residues. Trimming stripped 4 bases from V and 5 bases from J, with 11 bases between. Germline lookup yields CDR1 SNHLY and CDR2 FYNNEI. Variable domain in full (rest from reference TRBV2 and TRBJ2-5): EPEVTQTPSHQVTQMGQEVILRCVPISNHLYFYWYRQILGQKVEFLVSFYNNEISEKSEIFDDQFSVERPDGSNFTLKIRSTKLEDSAMYFCASSVRGRETQYFGPGTRLLVL.